This T cell receptor beta chain originates from a study of T cell responses to AZD1222 COVID-19 vaccine. Whole-study context: Second-dose groups at about 4 or about 12 weeks were pooled.

This CDR3 spans 14 amino acids. J lost 0 bases, V lost 1 base, and 0 bases had no gene match. Germline V gives CDR1 SGHNT, CDR2 YENEEA. This table comes from immunoSEQ multiplex PCR, and its TCRdb copy is limited to in-frame clones, with some not included. This sample has 90,000 to 130,000 clones, with approximately 86% found just once. Points on this clone: The antigen is unknown.

Study results and caveats: Unmutated regions of variants are reportedly targeted by nearly half of spike-specific TCRs. White British people made up most donors, females outnumbered males, and clonal diversity was possibly underestimated. All repertoire sampling was performed exclusively after the peak T cell response.

This clonotype originated in an adult in good health. The specimen comprised peripheral blood, sampled on day 0 of AZD1222 vaccination. The chain combines TRBV11-3 with TRBJ2-7; 7 positions match TRBD2. The CDR3 nucleotides read TGTGCCAGCAGCTTAGGGGGGGGCTCCTACGAGCAGTACTTC. Its protein is CASSLGGGSYEQYF.